One sample yielded the 20 T cell receptor beta chains listed below, sequenced in a study of shared clonotypes between healthy human individuals. TCRdb keeps only in-frame clones here, not all; method: immunoSEQ multiplex PCR. The sample holds roughly 220,000 clones, approximately 65% seen once. Sequenced input: memory CD4+ T cells sorted from blood. Documented subset: CD45RA-negative fraction. All receptors come from a man aged 30-40 years in good health.

This chain connects TRBV5-4 to TRBJ2-7; the match to TRBD2 covers 13 bases. The V gene's germline CDR1 is SGHNT and CDR2 YYREEE (reference sequence). The junction had 6 bases not matched to a gene; V was cut back by 0 bases and J by 6 bases. The CDR3 sequence is 16 residues long. CDR3 residues: CASSLARTSGSGEQYF. In DNA form, the CDR3 reads TGTGCCAGCAGCTTGGCCAGGACTAGCGGGAGCGGCGAGCAGTACTTC.

This sequence joins TRBV30 and TRBJ1-1; 7 nucleotides align to TRBD1. The germline V gene has CDR1 GTSNPN and CDR2 SVGIG (reference sequence). The CDR3 consists of 13 residues. With 5 bases clipped from V and 7 bases from J, the junction kept 10 bases outside the gene matches. The CDR3 region is CAWVAGGLVEAFF. The DNA for the CDR3 is TGTGCCTGGGTGGCAGGGGGGCTGGTTGAAGCTTTCTTT.

This clone appeared a few times. The chain combines TRBV11-3 with TRBJ2-1; D not certain. CDR3 length: 8 amino acids. V was pared by 11 bases and J by 15 bases, with 11 bases between. Germline V gene sequence: CDR1 SGHNT, CDR2 YENEEA. CDR3 residues: CACPTRFF. CDR3 coding DNA: TGTGCCTGTCCCACTCGGTTCTTC.

This clone was seen repeatedly, ten times or more. The genes are TRBV28 and TRBJ1-1; D is possibly TRBD1 (6 bases). CDR1 is MDHEN and CDR2 is SYDVKM in the germline V gene. The length of the CDR3 is 18 residues. The ends were cut back, 6 bases at V and 0 bases at J, with 23 bases in the middle. CDR3: CASRRPPQGSNLNTEAFF. CDR3 sequence (DNA): TGTGCCAGCAGACGCCCCCCACAGGGTTCGAACCTGAACACTGAAGCTTTCTTT.

The gene calls are TRBV1 and TRBJ2-3; TRBD2 is the table's D call, not checked against the DNA. TRBV1 is labeled a pseudogene. The CDR3 totals 17 residues. The CDR3 here is CTSSQEVAGGRTDTQYF. The CDR3, as DNA: TGCACCAGCAGCCAAGAAGTAGCGGGAGGCCGCACAGATACGCAGTATTTT.

The rearrangement links TRBV28 to TRBJ1-2, with D perhaps TRBD1 (5 bases). CDR3 length: 14 amino acids. Per the germline V gene, CDR1 is MDHEN and CDR2 is SYDVKM. Trimming cost V 8 bases and J 3 bases, with 16 bases left between them. CDR3 residues: CASLSPGLDYGYTF. In nucleotides, the CDR3 is TGTGCCAGCCTTAGTCCGGGACTGGACTATGGCTACACCTTC.

The V and J genes are TRBV18 and TRBJ2-3, with a possible D match to TRBD2 (6 bases). The length of the CDR3 is 19 residues. Germline CDR1 KGHSH, CDR2 LQKENI. Trimming stripped 3 bases from V and 0 bases from J, with 22 bases between. The CDR3 region is CASSPSWGIGLTSTDTQYF. The CDR3, as DNA: TGTGCCAGCTCACCGTCTTGGGGAATCGGACTAACTAGCACAGATACGCAGTATTTT. The variable domain in full, completed from reference TRBV18 and TRBJ2-3, reads NAGVMQNPRHLVRRRGQEARLRCSPMKGHSHVYWYRQLPEEGLKFMVYLQKENIIDESGMPKERFSAEFPKEGPSILRIQQVVRGDSAAYFCASSPSWGIGLTSTDTQYFGPGTRLTVL.

As concerns this clone: This may be a read error, as it is one base from a much larger clone. Distinct nucleotide sequences in the sample also encode this CDR3. The gene calls are TRBV5-1 and TRBJ2-1, with D unclear. The CDR3 length is 15 residues. Trimming removed 0 bases at V and 6 bases at J, with 13 bases between. Germline loops: CDR1 SGHRS, CDR2 YFSETQ. This CDR3 is CASSLGLSEFNEQFF. The CDR3 nucleotides read TGCGCCAGCAGCTTGGGGTTGTCCGAATTCAATGAGCAGTTCTTC. Looking up the rest from reference TRBV5-1 and TRBJ2-1 gives the full variable domain: KAGVTQTPRYLIKTRGQQVTLSCSPISGHRSVSWYQQTPGQGLQFLFEYFSETQRNKGNFPGRFSGRQFSNSRSEMNVSTLELGDSALYLCASSLGLSEFNEQFFGPGTRLTVL.

The chain recombines TRBV5-5 with TRBJ1-5; D gene uncertain. Per germline, CDR1 SGHKS and CDR2 YYEKEE (reference sequence). The length of the CDR3 is 13 residues. V lost 2 bases, J lost 3 bases, and 6 bases lay in between. The CDR3 loop reads CASSFSPNQPQHF. The CDR3 bases are TGTGCCAGCAGCTTTAGCCCCAATCAGCCCCAGCATTTT.

The chain employs TRBV7-2 and TRBJ2-7; no clear D gene. Looked up from germline, CDR1 is SGHTA and CDR2 is FQGNSA. This CDR3 region has 13 residues. V was shortened by 6 bases and J by 3 bases, with 12 bases between the two germline ends. The CDR3 bases are TGTGCCAGCAGACTGGACGGCCACTACGAGCAGTACTTC. This codes for CASRLDGHYEQYF.

This clone occurred a few times. The chain recombines TRBV4-2 with TRBJ1-5; 9 nucleotides line up with TRBD1. CDR1 is LGHNA, CDR2 YNFKEQ, per germline. The V gene end was trimmed by 1 base and the J gene end by 5 bases; junction bases not matched to a gene: 3. The CDR3 loop spans 15 amino acids. Written as DNA, the CDR3 is TGTGCCAGCAGCCAAGGGACAGGGGATCATCAGCCCCAGCATTTT. The encoded protein is CASSQGTGDHQPQHF.

The chain recombines TRBV10-2 with TRBJ1-1, with unresolved D. The V end was cut by 7 bases, the J end by 3 bases, with 12 bases between. CDR3 length: 13 amino acids. Germline V gene lookup returns CDR1 WSHSY and CDR2 SAAADI. This CDR3 is CASNNRSYTEAFF. CDR3 nucleotides: TGCGCCAGCAATAATAGGTCCTACACTGAAGCTTTCTTT.

V and J are TRBV6-5 and TRBJ2-3; D unclear. The V end lost 6 bases, the J end lost 9 bases, and 13 bases lay between the germline ends. From germline, CDR1 is MNHEY and CDR2 SVGAGI. The CDR3 consists of 12 residues. CDR3: CASRTGPWTQYF. The CDR3 DNA is TGTGCCAGCAGAACCGGACCCTGGACGCAGTATTTT.

This rearrangement joins TRBV19 to TRBJ2-1; perhaps TRBD2 as D (6 bases). This CDR3 comprises 14 residues. The V end was cut by 1 base, the J end by 8 bases, with 12 bases between. The germline V gene has CDR1 LNHDA and CDR2 SQIVND (reference sequence). This CDR3 is CASSIGGTVDEQFF. The CDR3, as DNA: TGTGCCAGTAGTATAGGCGGGACTGTAGATGAGCAGTTCTTC.

The gene calls are TRBV29-1 and TRBJ1-2; 11 bases map to TRBD1. Germline V gene data show CDR1 as SQVTM and CDR2 as ANQGSEA. This CDR3 has 13 residues. The trim removed 6 bases at V and 6 bases at J, leaving 6 bases unmatched. The CDR3 DNA is TGCAGCGTGGACAGGGGGCGGTCGGATGGCTACACCTTC. Translation gives CSVDRGRSDGYTF.

The gene calls are TRBV29-1 and TRBJ2-5; TRBD2 matches 11 bases. From germline, CDR1 is SQVTM and CDR2 ANQGSEA. The V segment lost 4 bases and the J segment 13 bases; nucleotides outside the gene matches: 11. This CDR3 has 13 residues. The CDR3 protein is CSVVPGTSGVSYF. CDR3 nucleotides: TGCAGCGTTGTCCCTGGGACTAGCGGCGTCTCGTACTTC.

A word on this clone: A read error is likely here: a far larger clone is one base away. The chain joins TRBV2 to TRBJ2-7; D uncertain. Germline V gene data show CDR1 as SNHLY and CDR2 as FYNNEI. The CDR3 is 10 amino acids. Trimming removed 4 bases at V and 3 bases at J, with 1 base between. CDR3 amino acids: CASSVYEQYF. The DNA of the CDR3 is TGTGCCAGCAGTGTCTACGAGCAGTACTTC.

This chain joins TRBV9 and TRBJ2-1, with D possibly being TRBD1 or TRBD2 (5 bases each). Germline values: CDR1 SGDLS, CDR2 YYNGEE. This CDR3 region has 13 residues. The ends were cut back, 4 bases at V and 4 bases at J, with 9 bases in the middle. The CDR3 loop is CASSPRGYNEQFF. The CDR3 DNA follows: TGTGCCAGCAGCCCGAGGGGATACAATGAGCAGTTCTTC.

This rearrangement joins TRBV5-4 to TRBJ2-7; 7 bases are a match to TRBD1. The CDR3 consists of 12 residues. V gave up 3 bases and J gave up 11 bases; unmatched junction bases: 8. The V gene's germline CDR1 is SGHNT and CDR2 YYREEE (reference sequence). The DNA of the CDR3 is TGTGCCAGCAGCTCGGATGGACAGGTGGAGTACTTC. As protein: CASSSDGQVEYF. Full variable domain (rest looked up from reference TRBV5-4 and TRBJ2-7): ETGVTQSPTHLIKTRGQQVTLRCSSQSGHNTVSWYQQALGQGPQFIFQYYREEENGRGNFPPRFSGLQFPNYSSELNVNALELDDSALYLCASSSDGQVEYFGPGTRLTVT.

The chain combines TRBV5-5 with TRBJ1-3; maybe TRBD1 (6 bases). The V end was cut by 1 base, the J end by 4 bases, with 15 bases between. Germline CDR1 is SGHKS and CDR2 is YYEKEE (reference sequence). This CDR3 is 16 amino acids long. CDR3 loop: CASSLTVQGPGNTIYF. The CDR3 DNA sequence: TGTGCCAGCAGCTTGACTGTACAGGGACCAGGAAACACCATATATTTT.